The next 2 T cell receptor beta chains were all read from a single sample in a study of T cell responses to AZD1222 COVID-19 vaccine. Data came from immunoSEQ multiplex PCR; TCRdb stores just in-frame clones and leaves some out. The sample lists about 110,000 clones, 85% to 95% occurring once. The sequences come from peripheral blood, collected on day 0 of AZD1222 vaccination. All receptors come from an adult in good health.

The V gene is TRBV3-1 (or the pseudogene TRBV3-2), the J gene TRBJ2-7, with D perhaps TRBD2 (5 bases). The CDR3 totals 14 residues. Trimming left V 2 bases short and J 5 bases short, with 13 bases between. Per the germline V gene, CDR1 is LGHDT and CDR2 is YNNKEL (reference sequence). This CDR3 reads CASSQSRGVHEQYF. The CDR3 nucleotides are TGTGCCAGCAGCCAATCTCGGGGAGTCCACGAGCAGTACTTC.

The chain carries TRBV24-1 and TRBJ1-1; no clear D gene. Germline values: CDR1 KGHDR, CDR2 SFDVKD. V was shortened by 1 base and J by 11 bases, with 16 bases between the two germline ends. This CDR3 region has 14 residues. The CDR3 protein is CATSDFQWGSGAFF. The CDR3, as DNA: TGTGCCACCAGTGATTTCCAGTGGGGTTCGGGGGCTTTCTTT.